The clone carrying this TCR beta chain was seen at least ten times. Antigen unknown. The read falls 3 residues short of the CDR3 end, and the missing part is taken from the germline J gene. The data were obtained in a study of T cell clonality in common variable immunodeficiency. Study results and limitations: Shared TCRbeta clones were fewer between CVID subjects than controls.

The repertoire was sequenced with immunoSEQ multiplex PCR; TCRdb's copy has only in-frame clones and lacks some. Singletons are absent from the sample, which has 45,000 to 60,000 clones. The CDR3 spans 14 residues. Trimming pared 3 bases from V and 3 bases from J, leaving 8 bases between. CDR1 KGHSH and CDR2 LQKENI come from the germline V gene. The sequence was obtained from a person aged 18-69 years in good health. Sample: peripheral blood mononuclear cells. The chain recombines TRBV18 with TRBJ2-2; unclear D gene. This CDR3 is CASSPSSYTGELFF. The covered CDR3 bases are TGTGCCAGCTCACCGTCAAGCTACACCGGGGAG. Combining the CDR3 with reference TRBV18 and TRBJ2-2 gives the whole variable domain NAGVMQNPRHLVRRRGQEARLRCSPMKGHSHVYWYRQLPEEGLKFMVYLQKENIIDESGMPKERFSAEFPKEGPSILRIQQVVRGDSAAYFCASSPSSYTGELFFGEGSRLTVL.